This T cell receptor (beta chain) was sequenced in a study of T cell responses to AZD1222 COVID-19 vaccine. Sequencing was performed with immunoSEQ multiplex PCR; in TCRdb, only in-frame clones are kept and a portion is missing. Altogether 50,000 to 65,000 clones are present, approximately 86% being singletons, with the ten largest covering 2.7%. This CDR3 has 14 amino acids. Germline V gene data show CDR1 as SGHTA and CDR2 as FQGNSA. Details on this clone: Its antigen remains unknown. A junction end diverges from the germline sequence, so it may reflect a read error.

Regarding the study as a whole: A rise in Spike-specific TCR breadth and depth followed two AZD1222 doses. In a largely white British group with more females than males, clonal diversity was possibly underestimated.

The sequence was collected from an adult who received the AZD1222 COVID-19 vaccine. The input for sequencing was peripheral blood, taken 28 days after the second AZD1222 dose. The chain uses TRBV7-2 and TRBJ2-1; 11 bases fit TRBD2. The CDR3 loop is CASSIAGGYNEQFF. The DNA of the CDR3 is TGTGCCAGCAGCATAGCGGGAGGGTACAATGAGCAGTTCTTC.